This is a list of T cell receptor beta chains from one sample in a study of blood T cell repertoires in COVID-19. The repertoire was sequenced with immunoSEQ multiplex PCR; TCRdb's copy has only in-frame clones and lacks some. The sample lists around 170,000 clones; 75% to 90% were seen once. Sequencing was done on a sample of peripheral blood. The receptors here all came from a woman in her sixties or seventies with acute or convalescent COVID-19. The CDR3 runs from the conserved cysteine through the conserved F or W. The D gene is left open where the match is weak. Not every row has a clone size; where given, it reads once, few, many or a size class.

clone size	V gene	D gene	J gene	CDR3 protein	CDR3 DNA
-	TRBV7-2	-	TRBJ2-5	CASSFEGRGFKETQYF	TGTGCCAGCAGCTTTGAGGGCCGCGGATTCAAAGAGACCCAGTACTTC
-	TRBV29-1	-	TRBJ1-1	CSAQGQMNTEAFF	TGCAGCGCCCAAGGACAGATGAACACTGAAGCTTTCTTT
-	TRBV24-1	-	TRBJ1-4	CATSNGANEKLFF	TGTGCCACCAGTAACGGGGCTAATGAAAAACTGTTTTTT
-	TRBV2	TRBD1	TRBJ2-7	CASSERRDRFSEQYF	TGTGCCAGCAGTGAACGAAGGGACAGGTTCTCCGAGCAGTACTTC
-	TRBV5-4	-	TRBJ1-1	CASSLGGGNTEAFF	TGTGCCAGCAGCTTGGGGGGCGGAAACACTGAAGCTTTCTTT
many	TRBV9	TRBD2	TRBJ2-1	CASSDAGVPYNEQFF	TGTGCCAGCAGCGACGCGGGGGTACCCTACAATGAGCAGTTCTTC
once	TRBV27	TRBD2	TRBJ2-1	CASSWTSGGPRTYNEQFF	TGTGCCAGCAGTTGGACTAGCGGGGGTCCCAGGACTTACAATGAGCAGTTCTTC
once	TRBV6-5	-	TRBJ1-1	CASRGLTRAEAFF	TGTGCCAGCAGAGGACTCACCAGAGCTGAAGCTTTCTTT
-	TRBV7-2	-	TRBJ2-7	CASSLDPGNYYEQYF	TGTGCCAGCAGCTTAGATCCGGGGAACTACTACGAGCAGTACTTC
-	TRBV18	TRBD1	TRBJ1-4	CASSATQGDNEKLFF	TGTGCCAGCTCAGCCACACAGGGGGATAATGAAAAACTGTTTTTT
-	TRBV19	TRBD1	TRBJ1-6	CASSIVGTGRSNSPLHF	TGTGCCAGTAGTATAGTCGGGACAGGGCGAAGTAATTCACCCCTCCACTTT
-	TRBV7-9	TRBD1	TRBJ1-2	CASSQDRPLAAF	TGTGCCAGCAGTCAGGACAGGCCCCTCGCTGCCTTC
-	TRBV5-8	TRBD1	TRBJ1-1	CASPTPIYDRAHTEAFF	TGTGCCAGCCCCACCCCGATTTACGACAGGGCTCACACTGAAGCTTTCTTT
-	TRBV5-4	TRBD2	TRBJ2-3	CASSFGTSGTSTDTQYF	TGTGCCAGCAGCTTTGGGACTAGCGGGACTAGCACAGATACGCAGTATTTT
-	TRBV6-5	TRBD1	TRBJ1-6	CASSRQGMDSPLHF	TGTGCCAGCAGCCGACAGGGAATGGATTCACCCCTCCACTTT
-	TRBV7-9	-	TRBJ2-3	CASRGRSGPHFGTDTQYF	TGTGCCAGCCGGGGCCGGAGCGGGCCTCATTTCGGCACAGATACGCAGTATTTT
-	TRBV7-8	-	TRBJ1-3	CASSSPGRGNTIYF	TGTGCCAGCAGCTCCCCAGGGAGGGGGAACACCATATATTTT
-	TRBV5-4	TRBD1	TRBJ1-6	CASSLERGQASPLHF	TGTGCCAGCAGCTTGGAGAGGGGGCAGGCTTCACCCCTCCACTTT
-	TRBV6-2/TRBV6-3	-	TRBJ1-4	CASSYGALTNEKLFF	TGTGCCAGCAGTTACGGAGCTCTAACTAATGAAAAACTGTTTTTT
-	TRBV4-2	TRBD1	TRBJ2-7	CASSLRDSPYEQYF	TGTGCCAGCAGCCTCCGGGACAGCCCCTACGAGCAGTACTTC
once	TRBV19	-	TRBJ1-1	CASRSTGSFYEAFF	TGTGCCAGTAGGAGCACAGGGTCGTTTTACGAGGCTTTCTTT
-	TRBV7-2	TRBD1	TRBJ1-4	CASSFRDRGFEKLFF	TGTGCCAGCAGCTTCCGGGACAGGGGATTCGAAAAACTGTTTTTT
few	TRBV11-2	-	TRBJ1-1	CASSSRVEAFF	TGTGCCAGCAGCTCTCGGGTAGAAGCTTTCTTT
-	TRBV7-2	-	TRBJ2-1	CASSKNRVGAYNEQFF	TGTGCCAGCAGCAAAAACCGGGTTGGGGCTTACAATGAGCAGTTCTTC
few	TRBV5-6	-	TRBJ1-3	CASSPSSSGNTIYF	TGTGCCAGCAGCCCTAGTAGCTCTGGAAACACCATATATTTT
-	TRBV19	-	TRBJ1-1	CASSMSRYTEAFF	TGTGCCAGTAGTATGAGCCGTTACACTGAAGCTTTCTTT
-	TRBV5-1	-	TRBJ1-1	CASSLEAGWNTEAFF	TGCGCCAGCAGCTTGGAGGCAGGGTGGAACACTGAAGCTTTCTTT
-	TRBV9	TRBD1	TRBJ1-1	CASSVEPTTGLAKAFF	TGTGCCAGCAGCGTAGAGCCTACGACAGGGCTAGCAAAAGCTTTCTTT
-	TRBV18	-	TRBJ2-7	CASSPPGLLYEQYF	TGTGCCAGCTCACCACCGGGACTCCTCTACGAGCAGTACTTC
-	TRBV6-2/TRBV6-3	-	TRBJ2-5	CASSYWGLQETQYF	TGTGCCAGCAGTTATTGGGGACTCCAAGAGACCCAGTACTTC
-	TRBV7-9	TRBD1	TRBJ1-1	CASSQQGNEAFF	TGTGCCAGCAGCCAACAGGGGAATGAAGCTTTCTTT
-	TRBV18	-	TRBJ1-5	CASSPPGAAPSNQPQHF	TGTGCCAGCTCACCACCTGGGGCTGCCCCTAGCAATCAGCCCCAGCATTTT
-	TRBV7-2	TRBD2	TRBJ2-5	CASSPGGSRETQYF	TGTGCCAGCAGCCCGGGGGGGTCCCGGGAGACCCAGTACTTC
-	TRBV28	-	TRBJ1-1	CASSLPGTEAFF	TGTGCCAGCAGTTTGCCGGGGACAGAAGCTTTCTTT
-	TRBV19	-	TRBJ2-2	CASSIDTTGELFF	TGTGCCAGTAGTATCGACACAACCGGGGAGCTGTTTTTT